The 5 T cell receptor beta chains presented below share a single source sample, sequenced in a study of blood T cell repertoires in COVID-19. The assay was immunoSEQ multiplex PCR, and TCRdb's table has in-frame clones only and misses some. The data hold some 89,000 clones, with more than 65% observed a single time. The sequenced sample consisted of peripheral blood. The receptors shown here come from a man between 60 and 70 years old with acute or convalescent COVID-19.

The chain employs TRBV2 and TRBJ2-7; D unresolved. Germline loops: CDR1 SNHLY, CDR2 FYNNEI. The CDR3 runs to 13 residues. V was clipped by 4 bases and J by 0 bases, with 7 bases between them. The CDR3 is CASSGASSYEQYF. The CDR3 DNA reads TGTGCCAGCAGTGGGGCCAGCTCCTACGAGCAGTACTTC. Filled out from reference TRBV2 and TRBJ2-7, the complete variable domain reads EPEVTQTPSHQVTQMGQEVILRCVPISNHLYFYWYRQILGQKVEFLVSFYNNEISEKSEIFDDQFSVERPDGSNFTLKIRSTKLEDSAMYFCASSGASSYEQYFGPGTRLTVT.

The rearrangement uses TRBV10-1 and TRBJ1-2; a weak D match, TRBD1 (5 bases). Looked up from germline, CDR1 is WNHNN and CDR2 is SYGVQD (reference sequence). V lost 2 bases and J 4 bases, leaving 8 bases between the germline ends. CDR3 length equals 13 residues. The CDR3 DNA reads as TGCGCCAGCAGTGAGGGACACACCTATGGCTACACCTTC. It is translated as CASSEGHTYGYTF.

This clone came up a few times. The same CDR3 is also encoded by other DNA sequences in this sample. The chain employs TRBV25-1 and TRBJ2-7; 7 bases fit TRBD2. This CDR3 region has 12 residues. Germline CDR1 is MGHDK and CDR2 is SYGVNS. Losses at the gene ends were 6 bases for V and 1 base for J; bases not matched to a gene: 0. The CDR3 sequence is CASRGGSYEQYF. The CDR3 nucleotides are TGTGCCAGCAGGGGGGGGTCCTACGAGCAGTACTTC.

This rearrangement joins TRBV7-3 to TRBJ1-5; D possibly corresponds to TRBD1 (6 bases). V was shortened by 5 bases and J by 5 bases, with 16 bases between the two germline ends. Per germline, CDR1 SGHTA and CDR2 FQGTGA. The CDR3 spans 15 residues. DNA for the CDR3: TGTGCCAGCAGCCTTATGGGGGGGGCGGATCAGCCCCAGCATTTT. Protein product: CASSLMGGADQPQHF. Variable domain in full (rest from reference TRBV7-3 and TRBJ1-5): GAGVSQTPSNKVTEKGKYVELRCDPISGHTALYWYRQSLGQGPEFLIYFQGTGAADDSGLPNDRFFAVRPEGSVSTLKIQRTERGDSAVYLCASSLMGGADQPQHFGDGTRLSIL.

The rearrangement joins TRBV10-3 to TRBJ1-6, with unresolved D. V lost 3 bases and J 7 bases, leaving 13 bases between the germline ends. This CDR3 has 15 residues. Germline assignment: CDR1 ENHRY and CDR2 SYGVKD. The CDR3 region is CAISDYSGYNSPLHF. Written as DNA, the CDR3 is TGTGCCATCAGTGATTACTCCGGTTACAATTCACCCCTCCACTTT.